This is a list of T cell receptor beta chains from one sample in a study of T cells in tuberculosis. TCRdb's table, derived via immunoSEQ multiplex PCR, lists solely in-frame clones and lacks some. The table includes around 32,000 clones, 94% detected once. The sequencing input was PBMCs. The receptor source for this set is a donor aged 10 to 29 with latent tuberculosis or without tuberculosis infection. Both conserved end residues are part of each CDR3. The D gene is left open where the match is weak. Some rows mark clone size as missing; the rest say once, few, many or name a class of expanded clone.

J gene	clone size	D gene	V gene	CDR3 protein	CDR3 DNA
TRBJ2-3	.	.	TRBV6-4	CASSHELGDTQYF	TGTGCCAGCAGCCACGAGCTTGGAGATACGCAGTATTTT
TRBJ2-2	.	.	TRBV15	CAIRDFNTGELFF	TGTGCCATCCGGGATTTCAACACCGGGGAGCTGTTTTTT
TRBJ1-1	.	.	TRBV2	CASSFLGGDTEAFF	TGTGCCAGCAGTTTTCTAGGGGGAGACACTGAAGCTTTCTTT
TRBJ2-7	.	TRBD2	TRBV19	CASSIGLAVLYEQYF	TGTGCCAGTAGTATTGGCCTAGCGGTTCTATACGAGCAGTACTTC
TRBJ1-1	.	.	TRBV7-6	CASSLGGGEAFF	TGTGCCAGCAGCTTAGGCGGGGGAGAAGCTTTCTTT
TRBJ2-3	.	TRBD2	TRBV9	CASSGGTSGLTDTQYF	TGTGCCAGCAGCGGTGGGACTAGCGGCCTCACAGATACGCAGTATTTT
TRBJ2-1	.	TRBD2	TRBV7-9	CASSIGLAGVGNEQFF	TGTGCCAGCAGCATTGGACTAGCGGGAGTCGGGAATGAGCAGTTCTTC
TRBJ2-3	.	TRBD2	TRBV5-1	CASSQGLAGADTQYF	TGCGCCAGCAGCCAAGGACTAGCGGGAGCAGATACGCAGTATTTT
TRBJ2-7	.	.	TRBV19	CASSGQPFYEQYF	TGTGCCAGTAGTGGGCAGCCCTTTTACGAGCAGTACTTC
TRBJ2-7	.	.	TRBV2	CASSEQTYEQYF	TGTGCCAGCAGTGAACAAACCTACGAGCAGTACTTC
TRBJ2-5	.	.	TRBV7-2	CASSPVGGEETQYF	TGTGCCAGCAGCCCAGTAGGAGGGGAAGAGACCCAGTACTTC
TRBJ1-2	.	TRBD1	TRBV5-1	CASSSQGDYGYTF	TGCGCCAGCAGCTCACAGGGGGACTATGGCTACACCTTC
TRBJ1-2	.	.	TRBV7-8	CASSLNYREGYGYTF	TGTGCCAGCAGCTTAAATTACAGGGAAGGCTATGGCTACACCTTC
TRBJ2-7	.	.	TRBV5-4	CASSLYVGVRAYEQYF	TGTGCCAGCAGCTTGTATGTAGGGGTAAGGGCCTACGAGCAGTACTTC
TRBJ1-2	.	.	TRBV7-9	CASSLGPVTGWGYTF	TGTGCCAGCAGCCTAGGGCCCGTGACAGGCTGGGGCTACACCTTC
TRBJ2-2	.	TRBD1	TRBV7-2	CASSPRQGTGELFF	TGTGCCAGCAGCCCCCGACAGGGCACCGGGGAGCTGTTTTTT
TRBJ2-3	few	.	TRBV7-7	CASSLGLAGTDTQYF	TGTGCTAGCAGCTTAGGGTTAGCGGGCACAGATACGCAGTATTTT